This T cell receptor (beta chain) was documented in a study of regulatory T cells in long-lasting Graves disease. Sequencing libraries for TCR beta were prepared with iRepertoire HTBI primers and Arm-PCR of CDR3 regions. TCRdb redid the calling of the multiplex PCR reads with MiXCR, one entry per CDR3 protein. Among about 560,000 distinct CDR3 sequences listed, about 16% were seen once. Time point noted: newly diagnosed GD, antithyroid drugs for less than 3 months. Making the TCR library involved RNA that had been extracted from PBMCs. The V segment lost 4 bases and the J segment 9 bases; nucleotides outside the gene matches: 10. Germline CDR1 and CDR2: SGHRS and YFSETQ. The CDR3 spans 14 residues. Only a few counts were recorded for this clonotype. The sample was also linked to a second study, of T cells in Graves' hyperthyroidism and ophthalmopathy.

This rearrangement joins TRBV5-1 to TRBJ2-1; 7 bases line up with TRBD1. The sample here was peripheral blood mononuclear cells (PBMCs), taken at new diagnosis, from a patient treated with antithyroid drugs. This TCR came from a man younger than 30 with Graves disease. CDR3 bases: TGCGCCAGCAGCGCCGATGTAGGGGGCGTTGAGCAGTTCTTC. It yields the protein CASSADVGGVEQFF.